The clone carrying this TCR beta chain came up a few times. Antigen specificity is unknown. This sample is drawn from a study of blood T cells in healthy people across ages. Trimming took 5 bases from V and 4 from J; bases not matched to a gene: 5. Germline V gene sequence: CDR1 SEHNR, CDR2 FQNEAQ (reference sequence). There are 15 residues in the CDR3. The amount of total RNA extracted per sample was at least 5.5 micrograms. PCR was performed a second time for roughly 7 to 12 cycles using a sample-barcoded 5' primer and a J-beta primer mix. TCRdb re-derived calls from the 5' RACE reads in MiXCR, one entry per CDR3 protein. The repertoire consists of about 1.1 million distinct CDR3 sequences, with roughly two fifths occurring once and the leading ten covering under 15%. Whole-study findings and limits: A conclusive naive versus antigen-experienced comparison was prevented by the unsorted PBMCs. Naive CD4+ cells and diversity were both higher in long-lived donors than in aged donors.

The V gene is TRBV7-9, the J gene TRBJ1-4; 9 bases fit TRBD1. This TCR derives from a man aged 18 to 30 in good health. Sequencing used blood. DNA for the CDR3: TGTGCCAGCAGCCGGGACAGGGCTTATAATGAAAAACTGTTTTTT. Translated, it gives CASSRDRAYNEKLFF.